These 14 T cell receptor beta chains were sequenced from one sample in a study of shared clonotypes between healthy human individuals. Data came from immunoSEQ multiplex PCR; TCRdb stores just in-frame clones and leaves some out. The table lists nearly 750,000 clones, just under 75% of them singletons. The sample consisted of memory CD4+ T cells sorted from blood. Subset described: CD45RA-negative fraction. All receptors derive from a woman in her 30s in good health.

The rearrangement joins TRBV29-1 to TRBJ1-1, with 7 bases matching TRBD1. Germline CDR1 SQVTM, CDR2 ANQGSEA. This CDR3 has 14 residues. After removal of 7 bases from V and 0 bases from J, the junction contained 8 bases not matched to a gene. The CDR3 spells CSATYRGLNTEAFF. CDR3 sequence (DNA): TGCAGCGCTACCTACAGGGGCCTGAACACTGAAGCTTTCTTT.

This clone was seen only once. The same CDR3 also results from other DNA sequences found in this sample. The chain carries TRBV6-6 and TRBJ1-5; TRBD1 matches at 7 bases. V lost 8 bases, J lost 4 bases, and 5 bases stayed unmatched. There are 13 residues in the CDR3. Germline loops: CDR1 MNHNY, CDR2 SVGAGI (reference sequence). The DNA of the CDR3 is TGTGCCAGCCGGCAGGGGGGAAATCAGCCCCAGCATTTT. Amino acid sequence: CASRQGGNQPQHF.

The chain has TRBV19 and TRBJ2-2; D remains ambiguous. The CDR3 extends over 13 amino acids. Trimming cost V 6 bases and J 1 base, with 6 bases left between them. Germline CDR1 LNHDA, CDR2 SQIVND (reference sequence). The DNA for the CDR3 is TGTGCCAGTAGAGTCGAGAACACCGGGGAGCTGTTTTTT. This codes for CASRVENTGELFF.

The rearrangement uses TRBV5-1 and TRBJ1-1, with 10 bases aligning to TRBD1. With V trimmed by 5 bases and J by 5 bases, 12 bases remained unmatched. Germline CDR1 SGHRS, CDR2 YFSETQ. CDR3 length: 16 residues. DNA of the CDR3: TGCGCCAGCAGAGAACAGTTAGGGACAGGGGTTACTGAAGCTTTCTTT. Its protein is CASREQLGTGVTEAFF. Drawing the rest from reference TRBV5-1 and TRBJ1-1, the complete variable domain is KAGVTQTPRYLIKTRGQQVTLSCSPISGHRSVSWYQQTPGQGLQFLFEYFSETQRNKGNFPGRFSGRQFSNSRSEMNVSTLELGDSALYLCASREQLGTGVTEAFFGQGTRLTVV.

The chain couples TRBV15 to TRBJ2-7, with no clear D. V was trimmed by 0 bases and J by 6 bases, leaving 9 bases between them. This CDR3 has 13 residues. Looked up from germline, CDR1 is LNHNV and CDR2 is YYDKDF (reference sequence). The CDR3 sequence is CATSREVGVEQYF. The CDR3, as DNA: TGTGCCACCAGCAGAGAAGTTGGTGTCGAGCAGTACTTC.

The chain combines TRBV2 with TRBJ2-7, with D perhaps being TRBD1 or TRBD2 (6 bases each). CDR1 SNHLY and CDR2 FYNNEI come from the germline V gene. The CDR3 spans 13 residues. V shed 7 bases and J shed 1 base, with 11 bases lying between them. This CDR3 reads CASIRGGSYEQYF. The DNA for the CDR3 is TGTGCCAGCATCAGGGGAGGATCCTACGAGCAGTACTTC.

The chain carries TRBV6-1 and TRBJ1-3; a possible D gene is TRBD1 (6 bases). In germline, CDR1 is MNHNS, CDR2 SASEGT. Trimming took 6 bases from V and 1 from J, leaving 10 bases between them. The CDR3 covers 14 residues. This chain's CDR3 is CASRDTGSGNTIYF. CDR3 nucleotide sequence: TGTGCCAGCAGGGATACAGGGTCTGGAAACACCATATATTTT.

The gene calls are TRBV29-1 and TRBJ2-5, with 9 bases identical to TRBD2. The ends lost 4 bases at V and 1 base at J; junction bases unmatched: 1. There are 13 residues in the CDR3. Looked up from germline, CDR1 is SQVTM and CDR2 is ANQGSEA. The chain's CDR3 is CSVVSGSQETQYF. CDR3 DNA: TGCAGCGTTGTTAGCGGGAGCCAAGAGACCCAGTACTTC. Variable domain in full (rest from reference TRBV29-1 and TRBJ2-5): SAVISQKPSRDICQRGTSLTIQCQVDSQVTMMFWYRQQPGQSLTLIATANQGSEATYESGFVIDKFPISRPNLTFSTLTVSNMSPEDSSIYLCSVVSGSQETQYFGPGTRLLVL.

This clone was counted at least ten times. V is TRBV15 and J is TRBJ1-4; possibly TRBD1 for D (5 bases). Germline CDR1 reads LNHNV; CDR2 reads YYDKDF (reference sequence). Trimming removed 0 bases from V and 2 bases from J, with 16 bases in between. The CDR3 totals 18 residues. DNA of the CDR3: TGTGCCACCAGCAGAGACCCACAGGCCCTAACGACTAATGAAAAACTGTTTTTT. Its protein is CATSRDPQALTTNEKLFF.

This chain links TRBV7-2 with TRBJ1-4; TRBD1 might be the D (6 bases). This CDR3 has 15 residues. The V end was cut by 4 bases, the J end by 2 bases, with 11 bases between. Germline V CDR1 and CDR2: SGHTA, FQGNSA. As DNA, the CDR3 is TGTGCCAGCAGCTCCCACAGGGTTACTAATGAAAAACTGTTTTTT. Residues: CASSSHRVTNEKLFF.

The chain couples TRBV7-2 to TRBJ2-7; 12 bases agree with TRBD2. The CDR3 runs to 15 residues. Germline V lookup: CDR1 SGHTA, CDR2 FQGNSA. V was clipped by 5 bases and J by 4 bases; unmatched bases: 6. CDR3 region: CASSNLAGGRYEQYF. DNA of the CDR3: TGTGCCAGCAGCAACCTAGCGGGAGGGAGGTACGAGCAGTACTTC. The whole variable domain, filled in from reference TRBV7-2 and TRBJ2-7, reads GAGVSQSPSNKVTEKGKDVELRCDPISGHTALYWYRQSLGQGLEFLIYFQGNSAPDKSGLPSDRFSAERTGGSVSTLTIQRTQQEDSAVYLCASSNLAGGRYEQYFGPGTRLTVT.

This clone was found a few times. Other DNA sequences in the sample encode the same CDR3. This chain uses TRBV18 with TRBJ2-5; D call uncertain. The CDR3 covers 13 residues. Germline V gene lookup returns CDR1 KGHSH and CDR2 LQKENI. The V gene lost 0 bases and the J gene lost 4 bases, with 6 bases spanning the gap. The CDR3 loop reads CASSPPTVETQYF. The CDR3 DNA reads TGTGCCAGCTCACCACCAACTGTAGAGACCCAGTACTTC.

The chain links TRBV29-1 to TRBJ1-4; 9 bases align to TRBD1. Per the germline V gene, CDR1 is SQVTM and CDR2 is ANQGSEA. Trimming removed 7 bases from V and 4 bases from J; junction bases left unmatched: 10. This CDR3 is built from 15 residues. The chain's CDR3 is CSAQRRTGVNEKLFF. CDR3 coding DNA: TGCAGCGCTCAACGTCGGACAGGGGTTAATGAAAAACTGTTTTTT.

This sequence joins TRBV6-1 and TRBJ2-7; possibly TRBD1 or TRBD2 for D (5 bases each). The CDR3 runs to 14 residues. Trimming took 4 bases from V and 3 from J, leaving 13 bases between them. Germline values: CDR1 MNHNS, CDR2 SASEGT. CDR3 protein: CASSVGTPDYEQYF. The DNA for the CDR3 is TGTGCCAGCAGTGTCGGGACGCCAGACTACGAGCAGTACTTC.